The sequence of this T cell receptor (beta chain) was determined in a study of post-analysis software for immune sequencing data. Study in general: In terms of disease course, relapsing-remitting, secondary progressive and progressive-relapsing multiple sclerosis were included. General study findings and limits: Five or six TRBV segments (TRBV5-6, TRBV5-1 and TRBV20-1 among them) occurred more frequently in patients than in controls.

As to this clonotype: Its antigen remains unknown.

The CDR3 is 19 amino acids. Germline CDR1 is SGHTA and CDR2 is FQGNSA. Unique molecular identifiers were carried by the TCR beta cDNA libraries. Starting from roughly 1 to 10 million T cells, the study yielded 460,000 or so cDNA molecules. Via MiXCR, TCRdb re-called the PCR reads, giving one row per CDR3 protein. The sample yields approximately 570,000 distinct CDR3 sequences, 44% seen once. The genes are TRBV7-2 and TRBJ2-4, with a tentative D call TRBD2 (5 bases). The J call may be faulty, since TRBJ2-5 better matches the DNA end. The sequencing sample was made of blood. This clonotype was sampled from a girl aged 5 to 17 with multiple sclerosis. CDR3 loop: CASSLKVFSGLEGQETQYF. CDR3 nucleotides: TGTGCCAGCAGCTTAAAGGTTTTCTCAGGACTTGAGGGACAAGAGACCCAGTACTTC.